Below, 27 T cell receptor beta chains from the same sample are listed, as sequenced in a study of cytomegalovirus exposure and HLA in healthy donors. The PCR ran on 60 Vbeta and 13 Jbeta primers. Assay: immunoSEQ multiplex PCR; the TCRdb copy retains only in-frame clones and omits some. Of under 300,000 clones listed, 84% are singletons. Material for sequencing was PBMCs. The receptors were gathered from a woman in her forties in good health and CMV-seropositive.

The gene calls are TRBV5-6 and TRBJ2-7; the match to TRBD1 covers 12 bases. V dropped 0 bases and J dropped 4; count of bases not matched to a gene: 5. Germline V CDR1 and CDR2: SGHDT, YYEEEE. CDR3 length equals 16 residues. CDR3 protein: CASSLARDRGRYEQYF. The CDR3 coding sequence is TGTGCCAGCAGCTTGGCCCGGGACAGGGGGCGATACGAGCAGTACTTC.

This sequence joins TRBV7-9 and TRBJ1-1; D gene ambiguous. Germline CDR1 SEHNR, CDR2 FQNEAQ (reference sequence). The length of the CDR3 is 12 residues. V was shortened by 7 bases and J by 7 bases, with 13 bases between the two germline ends. CDR3 bases: TGTGCCAGCATCCGATCTGAGATTGAAGCTTTCTTT. Protein product: CASIRSEIEAFF.

The chain uses TRBV5-6 and TRBJ2-7; 14 nucleotides agree with TRBD2. The CDR3 has 15 amino acids. Germline values: CDR1 SGHDT, CDR2 YYEEEE. V trimming: 4 bases; J trimming: 3 bases; junction bases outside the gene matches: 3. The CDR3 DNA reads as TGTGCCAGCAGCCTGGGACTAGCGGGAGACTACGAGCAGTACTTC. Protein: CASSLGLAGDYEQYF.

The gene calls are TRBV9 and TRBJ2-1; 9 positions match TRBD2. Germline V CDR1 and CDR2: SGDLS, YYNGEE. The CDR3 contains 16 residues. V lost 3 bases, J lost 7 bases, and 11 bases stayed unmatched. The CDR3 reads CASSAGAAGGWNEQFF. In DNA form, the CDR3 reads TGTGCCAGCAGCGCCGGGGCGGCGGGAGGGTGGAATGAGCAGTTCTTC.

The chain links TRBV6-5 to TRBJ2-1, with 14 positions matching TRBD2. J was trimmed by 4 bases and V by 6 bases; bases with no gene match: 2. The CDR3 has 15 residues. Per the germline V gene, CDR1 is MNHEY and CDR2 is SVGAGI. The CDR3 region is CASRGTSGGYNEQFF. CDR3 DNA sequence: TGTGCCAGCAGGGGGACTAGCGGGGGTTACAATGAGCAGTTCTTC.

The rearrangement joins TRBV12-5 to TRBJ2-5, with TRBD1 matching 9 bases. Germline V gives CDR1 LGHNT, CDR2 FRNRAP. This CDR3 is built from 16 residues. The junction had 10 bases not matched to a gene; V was cut back by 5 bases and J by 3 bases. CDR3 DNA: TGTGCTAGTGGTCCTGGTTTGCGGACAGGGGAAGAGACCCAGTACTTC. As protein: CASGPGLRTGEETQYF.

The chain employs TRBV6-5 and TRBJ2-2; 7 bases match TRBD1. V dropped 7 bases and J dropped 6; count of bases not matched to a gene: 5. The CDR3 extends over 13 amino acids. Germline CDR1 reads MNHEY; CDR2 reads SVGAGI. The CDR3 DNA reads TGTGCCAGCATACAGGGGTTGGCCGGGGAGCTGTTTTTT. It specifies CASIQGLAGELFF.

This chain uses TRBV30 with TRBJ1-1; D unclear. Trimming pared 3 bases from V and 1 base from J, leaving 12 bases between. This CDR3 comprises 14 residues. CDR1 and CDR2 (germline): GTSNPN, SVGIG (reference sequence). The CDR3 spells CAWRGRRENTEAFF. The CDR3 DNA reads as TGTGCCTGGAGGGGGAGGCGGGAGAACACTGAAGCTTTCTTT.

V usage is TRBV6-5 and J usage is TRBJ1-1, with 9 bases matching TRBD1. V shed 6 bases and J 3 bases; nucleotides not matched to a gene: 8. Germline assignment: CDR1 MNHEY and CDR2 SVGAGI. This CDR3 is 15 amino acids long. CDR3 DNA: TGTGCCAGCAGATGGACAGGGGAGTCGTACACTGAAGCTTTCTTT. It is translated as CASRWTGESYTEAFF.

The V and J genes are TRBV28 and TRBJ2-7; tentative D call: TRBD1 (5 bases). Trimming took 3 bases from V and 2 from J, leaving 11 bases between them. The CDR3 is 14 residues long. From germline, CDR1 is MDHEN and CDR2 SYDVKM. As DNA, the CDR3 is TGTGCCAGCAGTTTGCCCAGGGTAGCCTACGAGCAGTACTTC. It is translated as CASSLPRVAYEQYF.

The rearrangement uses TRBV7-2 and TRBJ2-7, with D possibly matching TRBD2 (7 bases). V shed 0 bases and J shed 3 bases, with 12 bases lying between them. CDR1 and CDR2 from the germline V gene are SGHTA and FQGNSA. This CDR3 is 15 amino acids long. The CDR3 DNA reads as TGTGCCAGCAGCTTAGCTCCAGGGGACTACTACGAGCAGTACTTC. Protein sequence: CASSLAPGDYYEQYF.

This rearrangement joins TRBV7-9 to TRBJ2-1; 8 nucleotides align to TRBD2. V trimming: 0 bases; J trimming: 7 bases; junction bases outside the gene matches: 8. The CDR3 has 16 amino acids. Germline CDR1 SEHNR, CDR2 FQNEAQ (reference sequence). CDR3 protein: CASSLASPGGVNEQFF. The DNA of the CDR3 is TGTGCCAGCAGCTTAGCTTCGCCGGGAGGGGTAAATGAGCAGTTCTTC.

This clone was seen more than once but under ten times. The chain recombines TRBV7-2 with TRBJ1-4; no firm D call. V gave up 1 base and J gave up 8 bases, with 8 bases separating them. Germline V gene data show CDR1 as SGHTA and CDR2 as FQGNSA. CDR3 length: 13 amino acids. The CDR3 region is CASSLGGSEKLFF. In nucleotides, the CDR3 is TGTGCCAGCAGCTTAGGCGGCAGCGAAAAACTGTTTTTT. Using reference TRBV7-2 and TRBJ1-4 for the parts outside the CDR3, the full variable domain is GAGVSQSPSNKVTEKGKDVELRCDPISGHTALYWYRQSLGQGLEFLIYFQGNSAPDKSGLPSDRFSAERTGGSVSTLTIQRTQQEDSAVYLCASSLGGSEKLFFGSGTQLSVL.

This clone was observed a few times. The V and J genes are TRBV7-6 and TRBJ2-6; D gene ambiguous. Trimming removed 1 base at V and 0 bases at J, with 7 bases between. The germline V gene has CDR1 SGHVS and CDR2 FNYEAQ. This CDR3 spans 16 amino acids. The CDR3 nucleotides read TGTGCCAGCAGCTTAGGATCCGGCTCTGGGGCCAACGTCCTGACTTTC. Its protein is CASSLGSGSGANVLTF.

The V gene is TRBV9, the J gene TRBJ1-2; 8 bases agree with TRBD1. From germline, CDR1 is SGDLS and CDR2 YYNGEE. The CDR3 totals 12 residues. V shed 4 bases and J 8 bases; nucleotides not matched to a gene: 4. The DNA for the CDR3 is TGTGCCAGCAGCCCGGACAGGGACGGCTACACCTTC. This gives the protein CASSPDRDGYTF.

V and J are TRBV19 and TRBJ1-1; D might be TRBD1 (6 bases). Trimming shortened V by 3 bases and J by 2 bases, and 13 bases separated the two germline ends. CDR1 is LNHDA and CDR2 is SQIVND in the germline V gene (reference sequence). The CDR3 is made up of 15 amino acids. For the CDR3, the DNA is TGTGCCAGTAGTATGGACACAGGGTTCAACACTGAAGCTTTCTTT. Encoded protein: CASSMDTGFNTEAFF.

The chain employs TRBV19 and TRBJ1-1; D uncertain. Germline V gene sequence: CDR1 LNHDA, CDR2 SQIVND (reference sequence). The CDR3 contains 14 residues. V lost 8 bases, J lost 1 base, and 14 bases lay in between. CDR3 in amino acids: CASGRGQGNTEAFF. In DNA, the CDR3 is TGTGCCAGTGGGCGGGGTCAAGGGAACACTGAAGCTTTCTTT. The whole variable domain, filled in from reference TRBV19 and TRBJ1-1, reads DGGITQSPKYLFRKEGQNVTLSCEQNLNHDAMYWYRQDPGQGLRLIYYSQIVNDFQKGDIAEGYSVSREKKESFPLTVTSAQKNPTAFYLCASGRGQGNTEAFFGQGTRLTVV.

The CDR3 DNA is TGTGCCAGTAGTATTCAGGGCTCCAGGAGTGGCTACACCTTC. The encoded protein is CASSIQGSRSGYTF. V and J are TRBV19 and TRBJ1-2; weak D call: TRBD1 (5 bases). The CDR3 consists of 14 residues. Germline V gives CDR1 LNHDA, CDR2 SQIVND (reference sequence). Trimming removed 3 bases from V and 7 bases from J, with 15 bases in between.

There are a few counts of this clone. The chain employs TRBV6-1 and TRBJ2-3; 10 nucleotides agree with TRBD2. V shed 7 bases and J 4 bases; nucleotides not matched to a gene: 8. Looked up from germline, CDR1 is MNHNS and CDR2 is SASEGT. The CDR3 runs to 15 residues. The CDR3 sequence is CASILSGRMADTQYF. CDR3 nucleotides: TGTGCCAGCATCCTTAGCGGGAGGATGGCAGATACGCAGTATTTT.

The chain combines TRBV6-1 with TRBJ2-7; 7 bases align to TRBD1. The trim removed 4 bases at V and 2 bases at J, leaving 8 bases unmatched. From germline, CDR1 is MNHNS and CDR2 SASEGT. The CDR3 sequence is 15 residues long. The CDR3 nucleotides read TGTGCCAGCAGTGGGCCGGGACAGTCCCCCTACGAGCAGTACTTC. Amino acids: CASSGPGQSPYEQYF.

CDR3 loop: CASSLALGLASEQFF. In DNA, the CDR3 is TGTGCCAGCAGCTTGGCCCTCGGACTAGCGAGTGAGCAGTTCTTC. The chain links TRBV5-4 to TRBJ2-1; TRBD2 agrees at 9 bases. The V segment lost 0 bases and the J segment 9 bases; nucleotides outside the gene matches: 7. This CDR3 is 15 amino acids long. Germline V CDR1 and CDR2: SGHNT, YYREEE (reference sequence).

The gene calls are TRBV7-3 and TRBJ2-1; 14 bases are shared with TRBD2. The CDR3 loop spans 17 amino acids. V was pared by 2 bases and J by 10 bases, with 10 bases of the junction left unmatched. Germline lookup yields CDR1 SGHTA and CDR2 FQGTGA. CDR3 protein: CASSLFGLAGGVGEQFF. The CDR3 DNA follows: TGTGCCAGCAGCTTATTCGGACTAGCGGGAGGTGTAGGGGAGCAGTTCTTC.

V is TRBV30 and J is TRBJ2-3; perhaps TRBD2 as D (5 bases). The CDR3 extends over 16 amino acids. CDR1 is GTSNPN, CDR2 SVGIG, per germline (reference sequence). V lost 0 bases and J 1 base, leaving 14 bases between the germline ends. The CDR3 loop reads CAWSVPGPGGTDTQYF. In nucleotides, the CDR3 is TGTGCCTGGAGTGTACCAGGCCCCGGGGGCACAGATACGCAGTATTTT.

Here the CDR3 reads CASSRLGSGMNEKLFF. The CDR3 nucleotides read TGTGCCAGCAGCCGACTCGGCTCCGGAATGAATGAAAAACTGTTTTTT. This chain links TRBV5-8 with TRBJ1-4; D is unresolved. The CDR3 contains 16 residues. Germline V gene sequence: CDR1 SGHTS, CDR2 YDEGEE. Trimming pared 4 bases from V and 5 bases from J, leaving 18 bases between.

This clone is a singleton in its sample. The genes are TRBV11-2 and TRBJ1-1; D gene unclear. The CDR3 extends over 15 amino acids. The V end was cut by 2 bases, the J end by 1 base, with 11 bases between. Per the germline V gene, CDR1 is SGHAT and CDR2 is FQNNGV. Here the CDR3 reads CASSLIRGKNTEAFF. The CDR3 DNA reads as TGTGCCAGCAGCTTAATACGCGGGAAGAACACTGAAGCTTTCTTT.

The DNA for the CDR3 is TGTGCCAGTAGTATAGAACAGGCAACGGAAGCTTTCTTT. Protein sequence: CASSIEQATEAFF. The rearrangement uses TRBV19 and TRBJ1-1; a possible D gene is TRBD1 (5 bases). V lost 0 bases, J lost 8 bases, and 10 bases lay in between. The CDR3 is made up of 13 amino acids. Germline loops: CDR1 LNHDA, CDR2 SQIVND (reference sequence).

V gene TRBV4-2 combines with J gene TRBJ2-7; 7 bases are shared with TRBD2. Germline lookup yields CDR1 LGHNA and CDR2 YNFKEQ. With 0 bases clipped from V and 1 base from J, the junction kept 9 bases outside the gene matches. This CDR3 comprises 17 residues. As DNA, the CDR3 is TGTGCCAGCAGCCAAGATAGGGGAGGACTAGAGTCCTACGAGCAGTACTTC. Translating it yields CASSQDRGGLESYEQYF.